The sequence of this T cell receptor (beta chain) was determined in a study of blood T cell repertoires in COVID-19. Study-level information: Samples of COVID-19 (acute and convalescent) were obtained from the United States, Italy and Spain.

The CDR3 contains 17 residues. Germline CDR1 SGDLS, CDR2 YYNGEE. The germline V and J ends were trimmed by 0 bases and 6 bases, with 18 bases remaining between them. Here immunoSEQ multiplex PCR was the method, and the copy in TCRdb shows in-frame clones only, minus some. The data contain about 240,000 clones, 75% to 90% of them singletons. V is TRBV9 and J is TRBJ2-2; tentatively, D is TRBD1 (5 bases). The source is an older woman with active or convalescent COVID-19. Sequencing input: peripheral blood. CDR3 protein: CASSVGGPILGSGELFF. CDR3 nucleotides: TGTGCCAGCAGCGTAGGGGGCCCTATTCTAGGATCCGGGGAGCTGTTTTTT.